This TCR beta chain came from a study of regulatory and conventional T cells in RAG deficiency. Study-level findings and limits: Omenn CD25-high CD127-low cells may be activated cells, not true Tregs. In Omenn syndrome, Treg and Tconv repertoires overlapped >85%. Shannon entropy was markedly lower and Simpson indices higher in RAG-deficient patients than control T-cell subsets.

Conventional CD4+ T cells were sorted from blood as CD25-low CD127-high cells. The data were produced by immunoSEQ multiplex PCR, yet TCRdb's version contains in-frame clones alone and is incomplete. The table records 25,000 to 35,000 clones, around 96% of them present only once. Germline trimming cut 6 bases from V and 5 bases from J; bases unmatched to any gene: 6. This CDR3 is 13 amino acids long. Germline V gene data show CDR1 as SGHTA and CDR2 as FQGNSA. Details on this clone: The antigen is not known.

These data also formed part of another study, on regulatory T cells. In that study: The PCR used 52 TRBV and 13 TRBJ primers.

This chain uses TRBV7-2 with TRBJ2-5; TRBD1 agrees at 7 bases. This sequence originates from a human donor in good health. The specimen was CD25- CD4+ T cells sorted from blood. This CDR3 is CASRIRGSETQYF. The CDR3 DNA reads TGTGCCAGCAGGATCAGGGGGTCGGAGACCCAGTACTTC.